The present T cell receptor (beta chain) was sequenced within a study of T cells in Graves' hyperthyroidism and ophthalmopathy. Study-wide context: Before treatment of any kind, peripheral blood was taken at initial diagnosis. Study results and limitations: Among clonotypes expanded in thyroid above 0.001, most were also found in blood.

In the case of this clonotype: The antigen remains unidentified.

RNA transcripts yielded amplified TCR beta CDR3 regions. The TCR CDR3 was amplified in a first-round RT-PCR using the HTBI primer set. Via MiXCR, TCRdb re-called the multiplex PCR reads, giving one row per CDR3 protein. The repertoire has fewer than 650,000 distinct CDR3 sequences, roughly 14% of them found once; the top ten carry about 4%. The CDR3 loop spans 15 amino acids. With 9 bases clipped from V and 5 bases from J, the junction kept 9 bases outside the gene matches. The V gene's germline CDR1 is LNHDA and CDR2 SQIVND (reference sequence). Input material: blood. The V call is TRBV19, the J call TRBJ2-2; 10 nucleotides line up with TRBD2. The clonotype comes from a woman in her thirties or forties with Graves' ophthalmopathy. CDR3 bases: TGTGCCAGCATCGCCGCGACTAGCGGGACCGGGGAGCTGTTTTTT. Its protein is CASIAATSGTGELFF.